This entry is about one TCR beta chain. This clonotype was detected only once. Its specific antigen is unknown. Base quality data are lacking; no much larger clone is found one base away. One read yields weak evidence. This entry belongs to a study of blood T cells in healthy people across ages (dated by TCRdb to between 2014 and 2016). About the investigation overall: In model experiments, template switching captured about one uniquely barcoded TCR beta cDNA molecule for every two T cells. To track age-related changes in TCR beta repertoire diversity, the study relied on deep sequencing normalized with unique cDNA molecular identifiers. The donors were split into four age groups: young (average 16 years), middle-aged (around 37), aged (more than 60) and long-lived (about 82). To avoid experimental bias, donors of different ages were spread randomly across the sequencing lanes. The study analyzed two additional independent replicas of 1 million unique cDNA reads from the same blood draw for two donors, one aged 18 to 30 and one aged 80 or older. Overall study outcomes, separate from this receptor: Bulk unsorted PBMC profiling prevented conclusive comparison of naive and antigen-experienced compartments. Estimates of total diversity from one million sequenced T cells were regarded as lower bounds and underestimates. The long-lived group showed more naive CD4+ T cells, fewer expanded clones and increased TCR diversity than the aged group, suggesting age selection. Donor CMV infection status was unknown, potentially confounding age-related changes in expanded clonotypes. As age increased, observed TCR beta diversity per million T cells dropped in a roughly linear way, and a significant reduction was already evident by age about 40. Observed TCR beta diversity correlated strongly with the percentage of naive T cells measured by flow cytometry.

Receptors were amplified or captured by 5' RACE. Instrument on record: Illumina HiSeq 2500. A second PCR of about 6 to 11 cycles was run with a J-beta primer mix and a sample-barcoded 5' primer. A unique molecular identifier was introduced onto each TCR beta cDNA molecule by a template-switch 5' adaptor carrying 12 random nucleotides. Each sample yielded at least 2.5 million CDR3-containing paired-end reads. The Mint cDNA synthesis kit, primed by a TRBC-specific oligonucleotide, was used to synthesize first-strand cDNA from all RNA. All cDNA was treated with uracil-DNA glycosylase and then went through a first 18-cycle PCR with the universal primers M1SS and BC2_uni_R. As for the original processing: For normalization, 1 million high-quality reads were randomly selected from each sample, with every read carrying a distinct molecular identifier. Reads sharing molecular identifiers were discarded rather than binned into consensus sequences. MiTCR, set to a Q25 quality threshold and the strictest error-elimination algorithm, was used for CDR3 identification, clonotype clustering and error correction. A nonparametric unseen species model with Euler transformation was used to estimate lower-bound total TCR beta diversity. TCRdb trimmed public reads at Q25 via fastp, called clones via MiXCR and kept in-frame beta chains. CDR3 protein sequences are deduplicated, and each keeps its most common genes and DNA. None of the V and J calls come from the authors' own analysis; TCRdb made them. The sample table shows hundreds of thousands of distinct CDR3 sequences, and 45% to 50% are seen once. The ten largest clones capture about 32% of the sample.

Donors were 40 or so systemically healthy Caucasian individuals from Russia aged roughly 6 to 90 years. About 10 milliliters of peripheral blood were drawn from each donor into EDTA-treated Vacutainer tubes. Ficoll-Paque density-gradient centrifugation was used to isolate PBMCs, with at least 7 million per sample. Total RNA, at least 5 micrograms per sample, was extracted from PBMCs with Trizol reagent. The percentages of naive CD45RAhigh/CD27high T cells were determined by flow cytometry on a PBMC aliquot from every donor. The CDR3 spans 13 residues, from the cysteine through the phenylalanine. The read is trimmed to its CDR3 DNA, 39 bases read in frame from base 1. CDR1 SGHDN and CDR2 FVKESK are derived from the germline V gene.

This TCR was sampled from an older woman in good health. Sequenced material: blood. The chain is made from TRBV14 and TRBJ2-5; 5 matching bases give a weak D call of TRBD2. The DNA end is a closer match to TRBJ2-7, so the J assignment may be wrong. The DNA sequence reads TGTGCCAGCAGGAAGGACTCTCACTACGAGCAGTACTTC. This sequence encodes CASRKDSHYEQYF.